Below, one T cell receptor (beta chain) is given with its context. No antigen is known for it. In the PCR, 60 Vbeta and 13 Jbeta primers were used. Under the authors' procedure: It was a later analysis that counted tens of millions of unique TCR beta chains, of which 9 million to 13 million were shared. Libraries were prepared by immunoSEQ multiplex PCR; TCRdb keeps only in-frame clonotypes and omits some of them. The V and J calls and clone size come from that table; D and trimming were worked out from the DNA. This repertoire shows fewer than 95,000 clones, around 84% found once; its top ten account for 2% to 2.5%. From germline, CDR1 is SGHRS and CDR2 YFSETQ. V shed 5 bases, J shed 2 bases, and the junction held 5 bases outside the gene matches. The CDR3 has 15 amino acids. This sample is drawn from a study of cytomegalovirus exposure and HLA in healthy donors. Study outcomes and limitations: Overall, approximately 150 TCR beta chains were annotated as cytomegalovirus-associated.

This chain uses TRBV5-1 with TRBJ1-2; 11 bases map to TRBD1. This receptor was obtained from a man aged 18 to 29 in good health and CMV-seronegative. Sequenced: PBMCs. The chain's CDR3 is CASRGTGGTNYGYTF. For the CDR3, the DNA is TGCGCCAGCAGGGGGACAGGGGGAACGAACTATGGCTACACCTTC.